A single sample gave rise to the 16 T cell receptor beta chains below, sequenced in a study of shared clonotypes between healthy human individuals. Profiling relied on immunoSEQ multiplex PCR, and the TCRdb table lists in-frame clones only, not all of them. This table holds 2 million to 2.5 million clones, 95% found once. Sequencing was done on a sample of naive CD4+ T cells sorted from blood. Subset specified: CD45RA+ positively selected. These receptor sequences come from a man between 18 and 29 years old in good health.

CDR3 sequence: CASSQEKETQYF. CDR3 sequence (DNA): TGTGCCAGCAGTCAGGAGAAAGAGACCCAGTACTTC. The chain employs TRBV6-6 and TRBJ2-5; D uncertain. Between the trimmed V and J ends, which lost 5 bases and 3 bases, there was a span of 7 bases. CDR3 length: 12 residues. CDR1 MNHNY and CDR2 SVGAGI come from the germline V gene (reference sequence).

This chain's CDR3 is CASSGAGGRYEQYF. The CDR3 region has the DNA TGTGCCAGCAGTGGGGCAGGGGGCCGGTACGAGCAGTACTTC. The rearrangement uses TRBV2 and TRBJ2-7, with 8 bases lining up with TRBD1. The trim removed 4 bases at V and 4 bases at J, leaving 6 bases unmatched. CDR1 SNHLY and CDR2 FYNNEI come from the germline V gene. The length of the CDR3 is 14 residues.

The V gene is TRBV7-2, the J gene TRBJ1-6, with a weak D call TRBD1 (6 bases). Germline V lookup: CDR1 SGHTA, CDR2 FQGNSA. V was clipped by 1 base and J by 0 bases, with 7 bases between them. The length of the CDR3 is 16 residues. The CDR3 coding sequence is TGTGCCAGCAGCTTAGGAGGGGGCTCCTATAATTCACCCCTCCACTTT. This gives the protein CASSLGGGSYNSPLHF.

About this clone: A clone one base away is much larger, so this may be a read error. The same CDR3 also results from other DNA sequences found in this sample. The chain uses TRBV18 and TRBJ1-1, with unresolved D. The CDR3 covers 12 residues. Germline CDR1 and CDR2: KGHSH and LQKENI. V was shortened by 3 bases and J by 1 base, with 3 bases between the two germline ends. As DNA, the CDR3 is TGTGCCAGCTCACCTGGGAACACTGAAGCTTTCTTT. It is translated as CASSPGNTEAFF.

The genes are TRBV11-3 and TRBJ1-3, with D perhaps matching TRBD1 (5 bases). V gave up 4 bases and J gave up 8 bases, with 15 bases separating them. Germline V lookup: CDR1 SGHNT, CDR2 YENEEA. This CDR3 spans 14 amino acids. CDR3 sequence reads: CASSSGAATDTIYF. The CDR3 nucleotides read TGTGCCAGCAGCTCCGGGGCAGCCACCGACACCATATATTTT.

The chain is built from TRBV30 and TRBJ1-4, with D perhaps matching TRBD1 (5 bases). The CDR3 is 15 residues long. Germline assignment: CDR1 GTSNPN and CDR2 SVGIG (reference sequence). V was trimmed by 5 bases and J by 7 bases, leaving 20 bases between them. The CDR3 is CAWAVVRQRGEKLFF. CDR3 bases: TGTGCCTGGGCCGTGGTTCGACAGAGAGGTGAAAAACTGTTTTTT. The full variable domain, in which reference TRBV30 and TRBJ1-4 provide the parts outside the CDR3, is SQTIHQWPATLVQPVGSPLSLECTVEGTSNPNLYWYRQAAGRGLQLLFYSVGIGQISSEVPQNLSASRPQDRQFILSSKKLLLSDSGFYLCAWAVVRQRGEKLFFGSGTQLSVL.

V usage is TRBV4-3 and J usage is TRBJ2-5, with D tentatively TRBD2 (5 bases). CDR1 is LGHNA and CDR2 is YSLEER in the germline V gene. Between the trimmed V and J ends, which lost 0 bases and 7 bases, there was a span of 6 bases. This CDR3 is 12 amino acids long. The CDR3 spells CASSQDRGTQYF. The CDR3 DNA reads as TGCGCCAGCAGCCAAGATCGGGGGACCCAGTACTTC.

This chain joins TRBV6-1 and TRBJ1-4; D perhaps matches TRBD1 (5 bases). The CDR3 is 15 residues long. Germline CDR1 and CDR2: MNHNS and SASEGT. The ends were cut back, 3 bases at V and 9 bases at J, with 17 bases in the middle. The CDR3 sequence: CASSEEGPSGKKLFF. The CDR3 nucleotides are TGTGCCAGCAGTGAGGAGGGACCTAGTGGAAAAAAACTGTTTTTT.

The chain combines TRBV7-2 with TRBJ1-6; TRBD1 might be the D (6 bases). CDR3 length: 15 residues. Germline CDR1 and CDR2: SGHTA and FQGNSA. V dropped 0 bases and J dropped 3 bases, with 6 bases sitting between them. The CDR3 region has the DNA TGTGCCAGCAGCTTAGCAGGGGGCTATAATTCACCCCTCCACTTT. Encoded protein: CASSLAGGYNSPLHF.

Only a few counts were recorded for this clone. The chain recombines TRBV6-5 with TRBJ1-5; D might be TRBD1 (5 bases). V was shortened by 6 bases and J by 0 bases, with 12 bases between the two germline ends. The CDR3 runs to 15 residues. Per germline, CDR1 MNHEY and CDR2 SVGAGI. CDR3 bases: TGTGCCAGCAGCCAGCGACAGAATAGCAATCAGCCCCAGCATTTT. Protein sequence: CASSQRQNSNQPQHF.

This chain links TRBV14 with TRBJ1-2; D not resolved. There are 14 residues in the CDR3. The ends were cut back, 0 bases at V and 2 bases at J, with 7 bases in the middle. Germline CDR1 reads SGHDN; CDR2 reads FVKESK. CDR3 nucleotide sequence: TGTGCCAGCAGCCAAGATTACAGAAACTATGGCTACACCTTC. The encoded protein is CASSQDYRNYGYTF.

A note on this clone: The sample holds other DNA sequences that translate to the same CDR3. The chain combines TRBV6-1 with TRBJ1-2; D unresolved. Looked up from germline, CDR1 is MNHNS and CDR2 is SASEGT. The CDR3 has 12 amino acids. V was pared by 3 bases and J by 5 bases, with 7 bases between. The CDR3 DNA is TGTGCCAGCAGTGACTCAGGATATGGCTACACCTTC. Amino acid sequence: CASSDSGYGYTF.

The chain has TRBV2 and TRBJ2-3, with TRBD1 as a possible D gene (6 bases). Germline V gives CDR1 SNHLY, CDR2 FYNNEI. Deletions cut 3 bases from V and 0 bases from J, with 22 bases between. CDR3 length equals 19 residues. The DNA for the CDR3 is TGTGCCAGCAGTGATCCAGCGGATTGGACAGTGGCTAGCACAGATACGCAGTATTTT. This encodes CASSDPADWTVASTDTQYF.

The chain joins TRBV5-1 to TRBJ1-1; the match to TRBD1 covers 7 bases. The length of the CDR3 is 15 residues. CDR1 is SGHRS, CDR2 YFSETQ, per germline. V dropped 3 bases and J dropped 1; count of bases not matched to a gene: 6. The CDR3 DNA reads TGCGCCAGCAGCTCGTCCGGGACAGAGAACACTGAAGCTTTCTTT. The encoded protein is CASSSSGTENTEAFF.

This chain uses TRBV10-3 with TRBJ2-5; D not certain. CDR1 is ENHRY and CDR2 is SYGVKD in the germline V gene. The CDR3 has 13 amino acids. V dropped 4 bases and J dropped 2 bases, with 8 bases sitting between them. The CDR3 protein is CAISAREQETQYF. The CDR3 bases are TGTGCCATCAGTGCGCGCGAGCAAGAGACCCAGTACTTC.

The chain joins TRBV7-2 to TRBJ2-6; D remains unclear. Germline V gene sequence: CDR1 SGHTA, CDR2 FQGNSA. The V gene lost 1 base and the J gene lost 4 bases, with 14 bases spanning the gap. CDR3 length: 17 amino acids. CDR3 sequence: CASSLGLGSAGANVLTF. Here the CDR3 DNA reads TGTGCCAGCAGCTTAGGTTTAGGGTCGGCCGGGGCCAACGTCCTGACTTTC. Full variable domain (remainder filled in from reference TRBV7-2 and TRBJ2-6): GAGVSQSPSNKVTEKGKDVELRCDPISGHTALYWYRQSLGQGLEFLIYFQGNSAPDKSGLPSDRFSAERTGGSVSTLTIQRTQQEDSAVYLCASSLGLGSAGANVLTFGAGSRLTVL.